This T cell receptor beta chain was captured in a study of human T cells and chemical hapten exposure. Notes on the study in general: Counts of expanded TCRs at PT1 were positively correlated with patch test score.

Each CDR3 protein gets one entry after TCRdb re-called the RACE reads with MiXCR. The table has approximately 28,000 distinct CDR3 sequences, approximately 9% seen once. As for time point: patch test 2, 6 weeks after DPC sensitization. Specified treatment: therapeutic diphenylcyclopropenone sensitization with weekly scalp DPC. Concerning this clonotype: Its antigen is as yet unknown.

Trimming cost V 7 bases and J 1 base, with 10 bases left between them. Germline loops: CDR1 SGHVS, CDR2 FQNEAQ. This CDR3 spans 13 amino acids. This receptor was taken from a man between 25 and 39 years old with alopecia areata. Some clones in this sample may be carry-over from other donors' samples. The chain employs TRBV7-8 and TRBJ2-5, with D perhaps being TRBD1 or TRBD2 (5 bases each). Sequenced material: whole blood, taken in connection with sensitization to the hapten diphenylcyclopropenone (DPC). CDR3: CASTKGPQETQYF. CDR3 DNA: TGTGCCAGCACTAAGGGACCCCAAGAGACCCAGTACTTC. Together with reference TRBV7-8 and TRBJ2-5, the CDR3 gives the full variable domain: GAGVSQSPRYKVAKRGQDVALRCDPISGHVSLFWYQQALGQGPEFLTYFQNEAQLDKSGLPSDRFFAERPEGSVSTLKIQRTQQEDSAVYLCASTKGPQETQYFGPGTRLLVL.